A selection of T cell receptor beta chains follows, all from one sample in a study of CD8+CD57+ T cells in acquired aplastic anemia. TCRdb reprocessed the reads with MiXCR, giving one entry per CDR3 protein. Of around 190,000 distinct CDR3 sequences in the sample, approximately 52% were seen once. Sequenced input: sorted CD4+, CD8+, or CD8+CD57+ T cells (not recorded which) from PBMCs. These receptors were obtained from a human donor in good health, serving as a control. CDR3s include the opening cysteine and the closing phenylalanine or tryptophan. D genes are given only for firm matches. Clone size is shown for a subset of rows, as once, few, many or a class of expanded clone.

clone_size	d_call	v_call	j_call	cdr3_aa	cdr3_nt
many	-	TRBV7-2	TRBJ2-7	CASSPQVRDLEQYF	TGTGCCAGCAGCCCACAGGTCAGGGACCTCGAGCAGTACTTC
-	-	TRBV14	TRBJ1-4	CASSQSTGRREKLFF	TGTGCCAGCAGCCAATCCACGGGGAGAAGGGAAAAACTGTTTTTT
many	TRBD1	TRBV19	TRBJ2-7	CASSARDRGREQYF	TGTGCCAGTAGTGCCCGGGACAGGGGGCGCGAGCAGTACTTC
-	-	TRBV24-1	TRBJ2-1	CATSERESSYNEQFF	TGTGCCACCAGTGAGAGGGAGAGCTCCTACAATGAGCAGTTCTTC
many	TRBD2	TRBV2	TRBJ2-7	CASSEHPSGDSYEQYF	TGTGCCAGCAGTGAACATCCTAGCGGGGACTCCTACGAGCAGTACTTC
many	-	TRBV6-1	TRBJ2-5	CASSPGALQETQYF	TGTGCCAGCAGTCCAGGGGCTCTGCAAGAGACCCAGTACTTC
-	-	TRBV7-2	TRBJ2-1	CASSLVGSGAYNEQFF	TGTGCCAGCAGCTTAGTAGGGAGTGGAGCCTACAATGAGCAGTTCTTC
many	-	TRBV5-1	TRBJ2-7	CASSLATGSSYEQYF	TGCGCCAGCAGCTTGGCCACAGGGAGCTCCTACGAGCAGTACTTC
many	-	TRBV12-3/TRBV12-4	TRBJ1-2	CASSLVLDYGYTF	TGTGCCAGCAGTTTAGTTTTGGATTATGGCTACACCTTC
few	-	TRBV15	TRBJ2-7	CATSSDLSGFEQYF	TGTGCCACCAGCAGTGACCTCAGTGGTTTCGAGCAGTACTTC
-	-	TRBV29-1	TRBJ2-1	CSVEVRVNEQFF	TGCAGCGTTGAAGTCAGGGTCAATGAGCAGTTCTTC
many	-	TRBV13	TRBJ2-2	CASSLAKGSNTGELFF	TGTGCCAGCAGCTTAGCGAAGGGGTCGAACACCGGGGAGCTGTTTTTT
-	-	TRBV7-3	TRBJ2-3	CASSLVGESTDTQYF	TGTGCCAGCAGCTTGGTCGGTGAAAGCACAGATACGCAGTATTTT
-	-	TRBV24-1	TRBJ1-6	CATSDSGSNSPPHF	TGTGCCACCAGTGATTCAGGATCCAATTCACCCCCCCACTTT
many	TRBD1	TRBV5-8	TRBJ2-1	CASSQGQANYNEQFF	TGTGCCAGCAGCCAGGGACAGGCGAACTACAATGAGCAGTTCTTC
few	-	TRBV2	TRBJ2-7	CASSQQTVLSYEQYF	TGTGCCAGCAGTCAACAGACGGTCTTATCCTACGAGCAGTACTTC
-	TRBD2	TRBV10-3	TRBJ2-1	CARSSLGGYNEQFF	TGTGCCAGAAGTTCCTTGGGGGGGTACAATGAGCAGTTCTTC
-	-	TRBV9	TRBJ2-2	CASSVEAGGGYEQYFGELFF	-
many	TRBD1	TRBV12-3/TRBV12-4	TRBJ2-2	CASSHRRRDSTTGELFF	TGTGCCAGCAGTCATCGCCGCCGGGACAGTACTACCGGGGAGCTGTTTTTT
few	-	TRBV10-3	TRBJ1-2	CAISEAGRDGYTF	TGTGCCATCAGTGAAGCAGGGAGGGATGGCTACACCTTC
-	TRBD1	TRBV19	TRBJ2-3	CASSIGTGSGDTQYF	TGTGCCAGTAGTATAGGGACAGGAAGCGGCGATACGCAGTATTTT
-	-	TRBV5-4	TRBJ2-7	CASSITSGTFAYEQYF	TGTGCCAGCAGCATAACCTCCGGGACTTTTGCCTACGAGCAGTACTTC
-	TRBD1	TRBV28	TRBJ2-6	CASSPLGQGVSGANVLTF	TGTGCCAGCAGCCCCCTAGGACAGGGAGTCTCTGGGGCCAACGTCCTGACTTTC
few	-	TRBV2	TRBJ1-2	CASSAGSIYGYTF	TGTGCCAGCAGTGCGGGGTCCATCTATGGCTACACCTTC
-	-	TRBV2	TRBJ2-7	CASSTSRRVHEQYF	TGTGCCAGCAGTACCTCCCGACGGGTCCACGAGCAGTACTTC